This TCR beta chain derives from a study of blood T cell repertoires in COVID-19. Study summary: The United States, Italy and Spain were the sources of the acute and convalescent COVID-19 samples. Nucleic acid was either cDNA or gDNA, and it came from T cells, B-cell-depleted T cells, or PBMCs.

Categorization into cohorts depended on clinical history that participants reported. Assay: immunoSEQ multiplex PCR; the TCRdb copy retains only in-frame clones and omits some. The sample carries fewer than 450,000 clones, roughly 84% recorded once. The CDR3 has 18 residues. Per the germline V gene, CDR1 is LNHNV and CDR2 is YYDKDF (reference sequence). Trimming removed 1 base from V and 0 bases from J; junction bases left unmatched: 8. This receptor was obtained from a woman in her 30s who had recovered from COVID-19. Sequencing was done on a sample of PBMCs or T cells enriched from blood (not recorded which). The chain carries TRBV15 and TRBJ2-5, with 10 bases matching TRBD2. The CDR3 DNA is TGTGCCACCAGCAGAGGGGATGGACTAGCGGTCTACCAAGAGACCCAGTACTTC. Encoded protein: CATSRGDGLAVYQETQYF.